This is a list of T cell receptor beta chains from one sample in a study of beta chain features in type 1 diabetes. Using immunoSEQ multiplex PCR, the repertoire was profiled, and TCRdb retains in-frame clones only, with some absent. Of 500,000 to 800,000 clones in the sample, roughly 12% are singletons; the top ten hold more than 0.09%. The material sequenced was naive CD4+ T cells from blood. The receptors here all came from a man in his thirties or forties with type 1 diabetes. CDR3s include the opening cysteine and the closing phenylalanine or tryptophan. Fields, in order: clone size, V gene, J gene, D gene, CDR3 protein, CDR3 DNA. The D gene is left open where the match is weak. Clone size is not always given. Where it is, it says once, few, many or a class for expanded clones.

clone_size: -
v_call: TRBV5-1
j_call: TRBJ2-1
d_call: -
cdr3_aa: CASSRDAGYSSYNEQFF
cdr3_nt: TGCGCCAGCAGCAGGGATGCGGGGTATAGCTCCTACAATGAGCAGTTCTTC

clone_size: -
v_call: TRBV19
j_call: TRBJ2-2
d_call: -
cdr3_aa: CASSLSQGGELFF
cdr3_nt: TGTGCCAGTAGCCTCTCCCAAGGCGGGGAGCTGTTTTTT

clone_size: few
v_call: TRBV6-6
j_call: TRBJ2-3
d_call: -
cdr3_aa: CASSSPADTQYF
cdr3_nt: TGTGCCAGCAGCTCTCCGGCAGATACGCAGTATTTT

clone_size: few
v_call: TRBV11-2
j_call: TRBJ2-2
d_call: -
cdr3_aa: CASSNMGRGNTGELFF
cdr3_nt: TGTGCCAGCAGCAACATGGGGCGGGGAAACACCGGGGAGCTGTTTTTT

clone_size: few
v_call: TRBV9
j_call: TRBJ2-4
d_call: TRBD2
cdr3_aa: CASSPREGRIQYF
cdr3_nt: TGTGCCAGCAGCCCTCGGGAGGGTCGCATTCAGTACTTC

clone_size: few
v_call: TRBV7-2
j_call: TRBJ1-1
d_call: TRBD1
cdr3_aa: CASSLAEGANTEAFF
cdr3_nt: TGTGCCAGCAGCTTAGCGGAGGGGGCGAACACTGAAGCTTTCTTT

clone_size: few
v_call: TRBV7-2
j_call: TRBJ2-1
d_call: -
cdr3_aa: CASSLWGARNEQFF
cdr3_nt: TGTGCCAGCAGCTTATGGGGGGCGCGCAATGAGCAGTTCTTC

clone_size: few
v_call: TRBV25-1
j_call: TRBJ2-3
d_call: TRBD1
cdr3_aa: CASSEVGTGGRDTQYF
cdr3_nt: TGTGCCAGCAGTGAGGTAGGGACAGGGGGTAGAGATACGCAGTATTTT

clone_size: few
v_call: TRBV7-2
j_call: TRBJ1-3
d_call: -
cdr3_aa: CASSLGGSKGNTIYF
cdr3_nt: TGTGCCAGCAGCTTAGGTGGCAGCAAAGGAAACACCATATATTTT

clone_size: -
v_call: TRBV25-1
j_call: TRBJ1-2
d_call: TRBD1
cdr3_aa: CASSTAGQGYGYTF
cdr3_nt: TGTGCCAGCAGTACGGCGGGACAGGGGTATGGCTACACCTTC

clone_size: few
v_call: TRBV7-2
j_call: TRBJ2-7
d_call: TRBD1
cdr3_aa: CASSFARTGTYEQYF
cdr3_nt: TGTGCCAGCAGCTTCGCTAGGACAGGGACCTACGAGCAGTACTTC

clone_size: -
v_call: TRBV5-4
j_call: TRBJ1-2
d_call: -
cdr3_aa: CASSLSGYGYTF
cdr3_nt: TGTGCCAGCAGCTTGTCTGGCTATGGCTACACCTTC

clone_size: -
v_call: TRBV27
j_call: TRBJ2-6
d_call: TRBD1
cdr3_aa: CASRLGRQGDAGANVLTF
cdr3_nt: TGTGCCAGCAGGCTGGGTCGGCAGGGGGACGCTGGGGCCAACGTCCTGACTTTC

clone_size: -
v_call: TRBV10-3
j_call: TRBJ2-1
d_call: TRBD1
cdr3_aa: CAIQGQRANEQFF
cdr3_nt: TGTGCCATTCAGGGACAGCGCGCCAATGAGCAGTTCTTC

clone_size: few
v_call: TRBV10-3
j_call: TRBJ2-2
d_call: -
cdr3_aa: CAISNGQRNTGELFF
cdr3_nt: TGTGCCATCAGTAATGGACAGCGAAACACCGGGGAGCTGTTTTTT

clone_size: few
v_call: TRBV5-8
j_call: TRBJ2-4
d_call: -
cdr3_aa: CASSLGGSAKNIQYF
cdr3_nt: TGTGCCAGCAGCTTGGGGGGGTCAGCCAAAAACATTCAGTACTTC

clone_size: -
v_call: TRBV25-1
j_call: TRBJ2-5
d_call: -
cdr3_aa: CASSPGTLYQETQYF
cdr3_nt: TGTGCCAGCAGCCCAGGGACCCTCTACCAAGAGACCCAGTACTTC

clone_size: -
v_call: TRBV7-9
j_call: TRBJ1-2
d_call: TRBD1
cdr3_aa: CASTEQGDYGYTF
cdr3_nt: TGTGCCAGCACCGAACAGGGGGACTATGGCTACACCTTC

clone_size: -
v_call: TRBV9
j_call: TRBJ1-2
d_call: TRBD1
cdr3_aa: CASSVDRDYGYTF
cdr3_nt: TGTGCCAGCAGCGTCGACAGGGACTATGGCTACACCTTC

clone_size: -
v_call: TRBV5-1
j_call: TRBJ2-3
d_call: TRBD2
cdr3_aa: CASSRTSAPSTDTQYF
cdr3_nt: TGCGCCAGCAGCCGGACTAGCGCTCCTAGCACAGATACGCAGTATTTT

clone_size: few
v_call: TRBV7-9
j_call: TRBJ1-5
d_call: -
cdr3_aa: CASSLIGGNNQPQHF
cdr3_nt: TGTGCCAGCAGCTTAATCGGGGGAAACAATCAGCCCCAGCATTTT

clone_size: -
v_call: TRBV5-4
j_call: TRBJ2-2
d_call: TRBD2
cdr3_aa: CASSLSRGANTGELFF
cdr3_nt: TGTGCCAGCAGCTTGTCGCGGGGGGCGAACACCGGGGAGCTGTTTTTT

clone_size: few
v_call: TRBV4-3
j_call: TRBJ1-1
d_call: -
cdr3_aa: CASSQDSARGNTEAFF
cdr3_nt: TGCGCCAGCAGCCAAGATTCCGCCAGGGGGAACACTGAAGCTTTCTTT

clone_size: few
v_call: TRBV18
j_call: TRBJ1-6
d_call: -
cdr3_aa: CASSPVDNSPLHF
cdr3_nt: TGTGCCAGCTCACCGGTGGATAATTCACCCCTCCACTTT

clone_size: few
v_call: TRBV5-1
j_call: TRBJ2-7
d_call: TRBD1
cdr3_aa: CASSPLLRQGGIYEQYF
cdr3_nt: TGCGCCAGCAGTCCCCTTCTGAGACAGGGGGGGATCTACGAGCAGTACTTC

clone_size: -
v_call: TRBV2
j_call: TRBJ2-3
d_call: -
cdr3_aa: CASCTRPTADTQYF
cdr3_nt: TGTGCCAGCTGCACCCGCCCGACTGCAGATACGCAGTATTTT

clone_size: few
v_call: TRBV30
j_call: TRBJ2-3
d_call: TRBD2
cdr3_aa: CAWRAGGVDTQYF
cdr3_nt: TGTGCCTGGAGGGCGGGGGGCGTAGATACGCAGTATTTT

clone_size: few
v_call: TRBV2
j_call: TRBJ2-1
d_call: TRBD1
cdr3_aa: CASRAGQGNEQFF
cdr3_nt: TGTGCCAGCAGGGCTGGACAGGGCAATGAGCAGTTCTTC

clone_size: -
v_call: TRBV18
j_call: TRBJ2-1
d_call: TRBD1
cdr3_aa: CASSPTGGPREQFF
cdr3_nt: TGTGCCAGCTCACCCACAGGGGGTCCTAGGGAGCAGTTCTTC

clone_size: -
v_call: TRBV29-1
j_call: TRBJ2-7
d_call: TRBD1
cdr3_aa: CSVRTGQGSYEQYF
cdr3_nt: TGCAGCGTCCGGACCGGACAGGGTTCCTACGAGCAGTACTTC

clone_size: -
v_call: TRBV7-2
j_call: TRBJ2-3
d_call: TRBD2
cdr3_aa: CASSPMLGSGGFTDTQYF
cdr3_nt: TGTGCCAGCAGCCCCATGTTGGGTAGCGGGGGGTTCACAGATACGCAGTATTTT

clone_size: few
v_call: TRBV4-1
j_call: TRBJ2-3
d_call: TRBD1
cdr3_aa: CASSHRDRDTQYF
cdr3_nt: TGCGCCAGCAGCCATCGGGACAGGGATACGCAGTATTTT

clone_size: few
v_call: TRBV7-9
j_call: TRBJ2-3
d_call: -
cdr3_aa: CASSLEGAGTDTQYF
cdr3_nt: TGTGCCAGCAGCTTAGAGGGAGCTGGCACAGATACGCAGTATTTT

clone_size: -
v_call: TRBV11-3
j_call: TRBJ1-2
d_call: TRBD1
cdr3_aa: CASSPGTANPIVYTF
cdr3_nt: TGTGCCAGCAGCCCAGGGACAGCCAACCCTATTGTCTACACCTTC

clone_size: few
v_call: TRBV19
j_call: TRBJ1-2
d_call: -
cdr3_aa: CASSPVDRRNYGYTF
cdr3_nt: TGTGCCAGTAGCCCCGTCGACAGGCGAAACTATGGCTACACCTTC

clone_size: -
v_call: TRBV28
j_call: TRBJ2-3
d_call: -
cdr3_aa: CASSPSGGGITDTQYF
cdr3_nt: TGTGCCAGCAGTCCCAGCGGTGGGGGCATCACAGATACGCAGTATTTT

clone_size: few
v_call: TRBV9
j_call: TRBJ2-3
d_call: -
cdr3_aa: CASSLARVPSPTDTQYF
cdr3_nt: TGTGCCAGCAGCCTAGCCCGGGTCCCGAGCCCGACAGATACGCAGTATTTT

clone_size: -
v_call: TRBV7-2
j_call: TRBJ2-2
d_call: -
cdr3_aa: CASTREAGYTGELFF
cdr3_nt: TGTGCCAGCACCAGGGAGGCGGGGTACACCGGGGAGCTGTTTTTT

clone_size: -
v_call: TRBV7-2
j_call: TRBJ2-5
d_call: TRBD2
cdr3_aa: CASSLRRGGRETQYF
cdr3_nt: TGTGCCAGCAGCTTACGGCGGGGGGGCCGGGAGACCCAGTACTTC